This section outlines one T cell receptor (beta chain) sequence together with its context. The CDR3 contains 14 residues. Trimming took 3 bases from V and 0 from J, leaving 9 bases between them. Germline V gives CDR1 KGHSH, CDR2 LQKENI. Libraries were prepared by immunoSEQ multiplex PCR; TCRdb keeps only in-frame clonotypes and omits some of them. Of 40,000 to 65,000 clones listed, 70% to 85% were seen once; the top ten hold 8% to 9.5%. The data derive from a study of T cell clones after liver transplantation. The specimen was CD4+ T cells from blood, collected before liver transplant. The receptor was derived from a human donor who received a liver transplant. The chain links TRBV18 to TRBJ2-7, with a tentative D call TRBD1 (6 bases). CDR3: CASSPGQSSYEQYF. The CDR3 bases are TGTGCCAGCTCACCCGGACAGAGCTCCTACGAGCAGTACTTC.